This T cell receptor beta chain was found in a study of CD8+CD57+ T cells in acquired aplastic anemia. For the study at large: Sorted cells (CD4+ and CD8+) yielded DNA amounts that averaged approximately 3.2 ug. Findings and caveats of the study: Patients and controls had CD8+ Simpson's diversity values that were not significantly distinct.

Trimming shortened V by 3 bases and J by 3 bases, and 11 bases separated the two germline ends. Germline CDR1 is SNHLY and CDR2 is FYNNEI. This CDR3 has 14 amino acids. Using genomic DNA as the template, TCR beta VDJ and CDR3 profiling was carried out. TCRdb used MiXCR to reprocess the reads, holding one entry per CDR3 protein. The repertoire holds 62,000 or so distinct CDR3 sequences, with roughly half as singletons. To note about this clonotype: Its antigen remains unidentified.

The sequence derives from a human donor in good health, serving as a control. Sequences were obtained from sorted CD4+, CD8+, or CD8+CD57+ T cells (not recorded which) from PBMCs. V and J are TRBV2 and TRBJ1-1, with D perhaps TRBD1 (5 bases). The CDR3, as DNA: TGTGCCAGCAGTGATACGGCGGGACACACTGAAGCTTTCTTT. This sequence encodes CASSDTAGHTEAFF.